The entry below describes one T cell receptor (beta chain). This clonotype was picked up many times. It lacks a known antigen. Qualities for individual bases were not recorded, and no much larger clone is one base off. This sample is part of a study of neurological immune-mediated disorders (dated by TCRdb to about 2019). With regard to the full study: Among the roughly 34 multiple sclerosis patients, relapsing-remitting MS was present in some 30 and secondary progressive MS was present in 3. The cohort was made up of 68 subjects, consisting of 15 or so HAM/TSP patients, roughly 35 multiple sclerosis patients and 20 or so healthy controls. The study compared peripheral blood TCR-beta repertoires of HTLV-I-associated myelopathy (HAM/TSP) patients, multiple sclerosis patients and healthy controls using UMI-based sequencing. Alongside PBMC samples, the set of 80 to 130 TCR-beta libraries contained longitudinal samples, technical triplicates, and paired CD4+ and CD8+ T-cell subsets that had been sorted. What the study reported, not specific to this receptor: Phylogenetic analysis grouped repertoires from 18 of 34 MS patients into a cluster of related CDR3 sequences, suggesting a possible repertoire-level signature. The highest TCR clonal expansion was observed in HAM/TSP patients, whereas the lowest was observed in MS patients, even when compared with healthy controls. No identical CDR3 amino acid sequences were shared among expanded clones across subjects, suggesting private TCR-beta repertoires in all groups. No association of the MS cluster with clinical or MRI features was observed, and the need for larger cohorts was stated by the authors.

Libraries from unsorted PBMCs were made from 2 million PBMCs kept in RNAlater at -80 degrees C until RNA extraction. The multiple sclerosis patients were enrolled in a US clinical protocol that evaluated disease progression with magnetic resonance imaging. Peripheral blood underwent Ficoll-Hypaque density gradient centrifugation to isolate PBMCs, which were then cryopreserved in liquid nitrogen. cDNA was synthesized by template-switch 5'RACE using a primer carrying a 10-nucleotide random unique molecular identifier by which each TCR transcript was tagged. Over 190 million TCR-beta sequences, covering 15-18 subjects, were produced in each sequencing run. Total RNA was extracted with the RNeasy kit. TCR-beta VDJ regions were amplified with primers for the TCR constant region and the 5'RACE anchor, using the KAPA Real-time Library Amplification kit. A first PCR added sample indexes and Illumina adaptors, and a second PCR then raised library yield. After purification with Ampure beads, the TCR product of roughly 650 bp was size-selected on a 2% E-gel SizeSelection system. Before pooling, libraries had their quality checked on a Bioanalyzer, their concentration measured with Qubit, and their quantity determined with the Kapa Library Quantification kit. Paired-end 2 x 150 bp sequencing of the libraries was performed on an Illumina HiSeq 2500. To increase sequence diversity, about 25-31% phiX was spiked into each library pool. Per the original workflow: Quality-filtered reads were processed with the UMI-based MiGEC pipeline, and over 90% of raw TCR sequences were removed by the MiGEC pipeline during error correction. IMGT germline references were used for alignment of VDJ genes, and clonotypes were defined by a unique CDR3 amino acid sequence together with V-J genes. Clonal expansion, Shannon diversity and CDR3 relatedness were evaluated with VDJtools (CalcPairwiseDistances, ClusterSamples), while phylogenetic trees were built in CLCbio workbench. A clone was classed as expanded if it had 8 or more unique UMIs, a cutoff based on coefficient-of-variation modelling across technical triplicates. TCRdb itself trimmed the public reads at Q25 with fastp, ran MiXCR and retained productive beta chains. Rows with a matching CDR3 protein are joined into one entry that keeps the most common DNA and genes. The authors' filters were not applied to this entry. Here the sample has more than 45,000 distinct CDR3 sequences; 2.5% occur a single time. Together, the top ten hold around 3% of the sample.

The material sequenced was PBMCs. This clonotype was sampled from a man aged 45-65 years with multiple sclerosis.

The DNA sequence follows: TGTGCCAGCAGCCAGGGGACAGGGGGCAATCAGCCCCAGCATTTT. This is translated as CASSQGTGGNQPQHF. This chain joins TRBV5-5 to TRBJ1-5; the central 10 bases match TRBD1. CDR1 and CDR2, per the germline V gene (reference sequence), are SGHKS and YYEKEE. After removal of 4 bases from V and 2 bases from J, the junction retains 3 bases not matched to a gene. Measured from the cysteine to the phenylalanine, the CDR3 is 15 residues long. The read is trimmed to its CDR3 DNA, 45 bases read in frame from base 1. The CDR3 plus the reference TRBV5-5 and TRBJ1-5 genes for the other parts give the full variable domain: DAGVTQSPTHLIKTRGQQVTLRCSPISGHKSVSWYQQVLGQGPQFIFQYYEKEERGRGNFPDRFSARQFPNYSSELNVNALLLGDSALYLCASSQGTGGNQPQHFGDGTRLSIL.